This T cell receptor (beta chain) was captured by sequencing in a study of a mutant IDH1 vaccine in newly diagnosed glioma. Whole-study context: Beginning 4-6 weeks after radiotherapy alone, or with temozolomide cycles, vaccination took place. Weeks 35 and 47 hosted visits V12 and V13, respectively.

The protocol was immunoSEQ multiplex PCR, while the TCRdb copy is restricted to in-frame clones and leaves out a portion. The sample contains tens of thousands of clones, roughly 82% of which appear only once. This clone was seen more than once but under ten times. Its antigen is unknown. Sample time point: week 47, end of study. A 20-mer mutant IDH1 peptide at 300 ug was injected subcutaneously with topical imiquimod. The CDR3 consists of 15 residues. Germline loops: CDR1 MDHEN, CDR2 SYDVKM. Trimming cost V 4 bases and J 4 bases; bases outside gene matches: 6. Study results and caveats: Around 92% of patients showed vaccine-induced immune responses across multiple MHC alleles.

The receptor was derived from a man aged 18 to 35 with glioma. Some clones in this sample may be carry-over from other donors' samples. Specimen: PBMCs, collected from a glioma patient whose treatment included an IDH1 peptide vaccine. J is TRBJ1-1 and V is TRBV28; 10 bases line up with TRBD1. CDR3 coding DNA: TGTGCCAGCAGTTCCGACAGGGGGCGCTTCACTGAAGCTTTCTTT. It translates to CASSSDRGRFTEAFF.